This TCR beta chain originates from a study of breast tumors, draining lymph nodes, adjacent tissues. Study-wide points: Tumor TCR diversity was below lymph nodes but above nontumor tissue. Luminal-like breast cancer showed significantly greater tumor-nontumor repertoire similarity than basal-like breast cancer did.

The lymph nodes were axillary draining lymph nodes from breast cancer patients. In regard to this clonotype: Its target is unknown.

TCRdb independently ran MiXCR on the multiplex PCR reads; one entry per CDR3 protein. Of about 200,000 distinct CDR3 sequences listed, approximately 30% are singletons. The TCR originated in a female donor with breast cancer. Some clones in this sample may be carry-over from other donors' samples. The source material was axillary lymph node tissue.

The CDR3 coding sequence is TGTGCCAGCAGCTTGGGCCCTGGCGTTAATTCCGCCGAGCAGTACTTC. Protein product: CASSLGPGVNSAEQYF. The V and J genes are TRBV7-3 and TRBJ2-7; D unclear. Germline CDR1 and CDR2: SGHTA and FQGTGA. The ends were cut back, 3 bases at V and 6 bases at J, with 21 bases in the middle. The CDR3 runs 16 residues. The full variable domain, in which reference TRBV7-3 and TRBJ2-7 provide the parts outside the CDR3, is GAGVSQTPSNKVTEKGKYVELRCDPISGHTALYWYRQSLGQGPEFLIYFQGTGAADDSGLPNDRFFAVRPEGSVSTLKIQRTERGDSAVYLCASSLGPGVNSAEQYFGPGTRLTVT.